The 27 T cell receptor beta chains listed next were all sequenced from one sample in a study of blood T cell repertoires in COVID-19. The table came from immunoSEQ multiplex PCR; TCRdb's copy has only in-frame clones and leaves some out. The profile shows 100,000 to 150,000 clones, approximately 84% of them singletons. Sequenced sample: peripheral blood. Source of these receptors: a woman older than 75 with acute or convalescent COVID-19.

This chain links TRBV2 with TRBJ2-3; 7 nucleotides agree with TRBD2. From germline, CDR1 is SNHLY and CDR2 FYNNEI. This CDR3 contains 14 residues. V shed 4 bases, J shed 1 base, and the junction held 2 bases outside the gene matches. The CDR3 spells CASSAAGGTDTQYF. The CDR3 DNA reads TGTGCCAGCAGTGCGGCGGGGGGCACAGATACGCAGTATTTT.

This chain uses TRBV15 with TRBJ2-6, with 7 bases that match TRBD1. In germline, CDR1 is LNHNV, CDR2 YYDKDF (reference sequence). The CDR3 length is 16 residues. The junction had 3 bases not matched to a gene; V was cut back by 3 bases and J by 1 base. CDR3 DNA sequence: TGTGCCACCAGCAGTCCACAGGGGTCTGGGGCCAACGTCCTGACTTTC. It encodes CATSSPQGSGANVLTF.

This clone was counted between two and nine times. The V gene is TRBV9, the J gene TRBJ1-3; D possibly corresponds to TRBD1 (5 bases). The V gene's germline CDR1 is SGDLS and CDR2 YYNGEE. Trimming removed 4 bases from V and 3 bases from J, with 17 bases in between. The CDR3 covers 16 residues. CDR3: CASSRGLPHGGNTIYF. The CDR3 DNA reads as TGTGCCAGCAGCAGGGGACTGCCCCACGGTGGAAACACCATATATTTT.

The chain combines TRBV7-2 with TRBJ2-5; 12 bases are a match to TRBD2. The CDR3 loop spans 19 amino acids. Germline V gene lookup returns CDR1 SGHTA and CDR2 FQGNSA. V shed 0 bases, J shed 2 bases, and the junction held 10 bases outside the gene matches. CDR3: CASSLAVSSGGAVQETQYF. CDR3 bases: TGTGCCAGCAGCTTAGCGGTGTCTAGCGGGGGGGCCGTGCAAGAGACCCAGTACTTC.

This clone came up a few times. The rearrangement uses TRBV7-2 and TRBJ1-2; D may be TRBD1 (5 bases). The CDR3 runs to 16 residues. Deletions cut 5 bases from V and 3 bases from J, with 19 bases between. Germline assignment: CDR1 SGHTA and CDR2 FQGNSA. CDR3 loop: CASSLSGTRSDYGYTF. The CDR3, as DNA: TGTGCCAGCAGCCTATCCGGGACTAGATCTGACTATGGCTACACCTTC. The whole variable domain, remainder taken from reference TRBV7-2 and TRBJ1-2, is GAGVSQSPSNKVTEKGKDVELRCDPISGHTALYWYRQSLGQGLEFLIYFQGNSAPDKSGLPSDRFSAERTGGSVSTLTIQRTQQEDSAVYLCASSLSGTRSDYGYTFGSGTRLTVV.

This chain links TRBV11-2 with TRBJ2-7, with a tentative D call TRBD2 (6 bases). CDR1 and CDR2 (germline): SGHAT, FQNNGV. Trimming shortened V by 3 bases and J by 1 base, and 7 bases separated the two germline ends. This CDR3 region has 13 residues. The CDR3 region has the DNA TGTGCCAGCAGCTTCGGGACTTCCTACGAGCAGTACTTC. This codes for CASSFGTSYEQYF.

The chain has TRBV9 and TRBJ1-6; TRBD1 is a possible D gene (6 bases). CDR1 SGDLS and CDR2 YYNGEE come from the germline V gene. Trimming took off 3 bases at V and 3 bases at J, with 10 bases between the two ends. The CDR3 has 15 residues. The CDR3 DNA reads TGTGCCAGCAGCGCAGGGGTTTTCTATAATTCACCCCTCCACTTT. It translates to CASSAGVFYNSPLHF. Looking up the rest from reference TRBV9 and TRBJ1-6 gives the full variable domain: DSGVTQTPKHLITATGQRVTLRCSPRSGDLSVYWYQQSLDQGLQFLIQYYNGEERAKGNILERFSAQQFPDLHSELNLSSLELGDSALYFCASSAGVFYNSPLHFGNGTRLTVT.

The chain links TRBV15 to TRBJ1-6; D is ambiguous. Germline lookup yields CDR1 LNHNV and CDR2 YYDKDF (reference sequence). The CDR3 spans 16 residues. The V and J ends lost 1 base and 7 bases respectively, with 14 bases between them. CDR3 in DNA: TGTGCCACCAGCAGAGGTGGGGAGCGCGTAAATTCACCCCTCCACTTT. Residues: CATSRGGERVNSPLHF.

CDR3 sequence reads: CASSLTAASSGNTIYF. CDR3 sequence (DNA): TGCGCCAGCAGCTTAACCGCGGCCTCCTCTGGAAACACCATATATTTT. The V gene is TRBV5-1, the J gene TRBJ1-3; D gene ambiguous. V gave up 2 bases and J gave up 0 bases, with 12 bases separating them. Per the germline V gene, CDR1 is SGHRS and CDR2 is YFSETQ. CDR3 size: 16 residues.

The V gene is TRBV7-2, the J gene TRBJ2-3; D not certain. CDR3 length equals 13 residues. Germline V gene data show CDR1 as SGHTA and CDR2 as FQGNSA. V was clipped by 5 bases and J by 2 bases, with 8 bases between them. The CDR3 sequence: CASSHDFTDTQYF. CDR3 in DNA: TGTGCCAGCAGCCACGACTTCACAGATACGCAGTATTTT.

V gene TRBV7-2 combines with J gene TRBJ2-3; 12 nucleotides align to TRBD2. The CDR3 consists of 17 residues. The germline CDR1 and CDR2 sequences are SGHTA and FQGNSA. J gave up 3 bases and V 3 bases, and 7 bases lay outside the gene matches. CDR3 protein: CASSFRLAGDGTDTQYF. CDR3 bases: TGTGCCAGCAGCTTCCGACTAGCGGGAGATGGTACAGATACGCAGTATTTT.

This clone was counted once. The CDR3 DNA is TGTGCCAGCAGCCCCGGGGGGGTCGGGGGCTACACCTTC. This encodes CASSPGGVGGYTF. V usage is TRBV12-3 or TRBV12-4 and J usage is TRBJ1-2, with a weak D call TRBD1 (5 bases). There are 13 residues in the CDR3. The V end was cut by 6 bases, the J end by 8 bases, with 16 bases between.

The CDR3 region has the DNA TGCAGCGTTGTGCAGGGTATCTACGAGCAGTACTTC. This codes for CSVVQGIYEQYF. The chain links TRBV29-1 to TRBJ2-7; D is perhaps TRBD1 (5 bases). Germline V gene data show CDR1 as SQVTM and CDR2 as ANQGSEA. This CDR3 has 12 amino acids. V was clipped by 4 bases and J by 3 bases, with 10 bases between them.

This chain connects TRBV7-9 to TRBJ1-1, with a weak D call TRBD1 (6 bases). The CDR3 covers 14 residues. CDR1 is SEHNR, CDR2 FQNEAQ, per germline (reference sequence). Trimming took 1 base from V and 6 from J, leaving 12 bases between them. The CDR3 DNA reads as TGTGCCAGCAGCTTAGTAAAGGGGGATCCTGAAGCTTTCTTT. Its translation is CASSLVKGDPEAFF.

V gene TRBV30 combines with J gene TRBJ2-1, with TRBD1 identical over 7 bases. The junction had 14 bases not matched to a gene; V was cut back by 5 bases and J by 7 bases. The germline V gene has CDR1 GTSNPN and CDR2 SVGIG (reference sequence). CDR3 length: 15 amino acids. The CDR3 DNA sequence: TGTGCCTGGGAGGGCAACAGGGGATGGGGGAATGAGCAGTTCTTC. Translating gives CAWEGNRGWGNEQFF.

A single count supports this clone. This chain uses TRBV30 with TRBJ1-5; the D is unclear. Germline V gives CDR1 GTSNPN, CDR2 SVGIG (reference sequence). The CDR3 loop spans 13 amino acids. Trimming took 4 bases from V and 2 from J, leaving 9 bases between them. As DNA, the CDR3 is TGTGCCTGGAATTCCGGGGGCAATCAGCCCCAGCATTTT. This codes for CAWNSGGNQPQHF.

This chain connects TRBV5-6 to TRBJ1-6; D not certain. Trimming stripped 0 bases from V and 7 bases from J, with 5 bases between. Germline V gene sequence: CDR1 SGHDT, CDR2 YYEEEE. This CDR3 has 13 amino acids. DNA of the CDR3: TGTGCCAGCAGCTTGGGAGGGAATTCACCCCTCCACTTT. It translates to CASSLGGNSPLHF.

The V gene is TRBV5-1, the J gene TRBJ2-3, with 12 bases fitting TRBD2. This CDR3 has 16 amino acids. Germline CDR1 and CDR2: SGHRS and YFSETQ. The V segment lost 7 bases and the J segment 5 bases; nucleotides outside the gene matches: 11. The CDR3 reads CASRRLAGGPGDTQYF. CDR3 DNA sequence: TGCGCCAGCCGCCGGCTAGCGGGAGGGCCGGGAGATACGCAGTATTTT.

The CDR3 spells CASSLDRVGTDTQYF. CDR3 DNA: TGTGCCAGCAGCTTGGACAGGGTCGGGACAGATACGCAGTATTTT. The rearrangement uses TRBV7-6 and TRBJ2-3; 8 bases are a match to TRBD1. With 3 bases clipped from V and 3 bases from J, the junction kept 5 bases outside the gene matches. This CDR3 comprises 15 residues. Germline loops: CDR1 SGHVS, CDR2 FNYEAQ.

This clone appeared once. CDR3 in amino acids: CASSFYSQGASNSPLHF. CDR3 coding DNA: TGTGCCAGCAGCTTTTATTCGCAGGGGGCATCTAATTCACCCCTCCACTTT. This chain uses TRBV7-2 with TRBJ1-6; 8 bases are a match to TRBD1. Germline V CDR1 and CDR2: SGHTA, FQGNSA. The CDR3 sequence is 17 residues long. Germline trimming cut 3 bases from V and 6 bases from J; bases unmatched to any gene: 10.

This rearrangement joins TRBV29-1 to TRBJ2-1; 7 bases match TRBD2. This CDR3 has 14 residues. Germline CDR1 and CDR2: SQVTM and ANQGSEA. V trimming: 4 bases; J trimming: 5 bases; junction bases outside the gene matches: 8. The CDR3 sequence: CSVGSAGIHNEQFF. In DNA, the CDR3 is TGCAGCGTTGGATCAGCGGGGATTCACAATGAGCAGTTCTTC.

The V and J genes are TRBV19 and TRBJ1-1; TRBD1 agrees at 7 bases. The CDR3 has 13 residues. The ends lost 8 bases at V and 0 bases at J; junction bases unmatched: 3. Germline assignment: CDR1 LNHDA and CDR2 SQIVND (reference sequence). In DNA, the CDR3 is TGTGCCAGTGCCGGGACAGTGAACACTGAAGCTTTCTTT. Amino acids: CASAGTVNTEAFF.

This chain joins TRBV27 and TRBJ2-7; TRBD1 agrees at 8 bases. CDR3 size: 19 residues. Per germline, CDR1 MNHEY and CDR2 SMNVEV (reference sequence). J gave up 3 bases and V 5 bases, and 21 bases lay outside the gene matches. This chain's CDR3 is CASSPNRRGRQGRIYEQYF. DNA of the CDR3: TGTGCCAGCAGTCCCAATCGGAGAGGAAGACAGGGGAGGATCTACGAGCAGTACTTC.

The rearrangement links TRBV5-5 to TRBJ1-2; 7 bases are a match to TRBD1. This CDR3 region has 15 residues. Germline V lookup: CDR1 SGHKS, CDR2 YYEKEE (reference sequence). With 0 bases clipped from V and 6 bases from J, the junction kept 8 bases outside the gene matches. DNA of the CDR3: TGTGCCAGCAGCTTGGGTACAGGGGAAGGGCATGGCTACACCTTC. Amino acid sequence: CASSLGTGEGHGYTF. Full variable domain (rest looked up from reference TRBV5-5 and TRBJ1-2): DAGVTQSPTHLIKTRGQQVTLRCSPISGHKSVSWYQQVLGQGPQFIFQYYEKEERGRGNFPDRFSARQFPNYSSELNVNALLLGDSALYLCASSLGTGEGHGYTFGSGTRLTVV.

This clone was counted between two and nine times. This rearrangement joins TRBV5-6 to TRBJ1-1, with D tentatively TRBD1 (6 bases). The CDR3 is made up of 16 amino acids. Germline-derived CDR1 and CDR2 are SGHDT and YYEEEE. Trimming left V 1 base short and J 3 bases short, with 16 bases between. CDR3 coding DNA: TGTGCCAGCAGCTTGACGACCCAGGGGCTGTACACTGAAGCTTTCTTT. It encodes CASSLTTQGLYTEAFF.

The chain carries TRBV6-4 and TRBJ2-1, with 7 bases identical to TRBD1. CDR3 length: 14 amino acids. Germline loops: CDR1 MRHNA, CDR2 SNTAGT. With V trimmed by 7 bases and J by 0 bases, 3 bases remained unmatched. CDR3 sequence reads: CASKRDSSYNEQFF. CDR3 bases: TGTGCCAGCAAGAGGGACAGCTCCTACAATGAGCAGTTCTTC.

The chain couples TRBV6-6 to TRBJ2-1, with 11 bases that match TRBD2. Trimming removed 6 bases from V and 3 bases from J; junction bases left unmatched: 4. Per the germline V gene, CDR1 is MNHNY and CDR2 is SVGAGI (reference sequence). This CDR3 has 15 amino acids. The CDR3 nucleotides are TGTGCCAGCAGGCGTCTAGCGGGAGGCTACAATGAGCAGTTCTTC. Encoded protein: CASRRLAGGYNEQFF.